This TCR beta chain was obtained from a study of T cells in tuberculosis. Study-wide context: The T cells targeted glucose monomycolate, a mycobacterial lipid, via CD1B. Study observations and caveats: Smaller alpha distances in active tuberculosis partly reflected shorter CDR3-alpha lengths.

The CDR3 has 18 residues. Germline CDR1 SGHTA, CDR2 FQGTGA. V trimming: 4 bases; J trimming: 10 bases; junction bases outside the gene matches: 21. Data came from immunoSEQ multiplex PCR; TCRdb stores just in-frame clones and leaves some out. The table shows about 36,000 clones, with over 90% occurring only once. A remark on this clone: Its antigen is undetermined.

The gene calls are TRBV7-3 and TRBJ2-3; TRBD2 agrees at 9 bases. The source is a donor between 10 and 35 years old with latent tuberculosis or without tuberculosis infection. Sequencing was performed on PBMCs. CDR3 protein: CASSSQEVRGGTAGSQYF. CDR3 bases: TGTGCCAGCAGCTCCCAGGAGGTGCGGGGGGGGACCGCCGGGTCGCAGTATTTT.